These 24 T cell receptor beta chains were all obtained from the same sample, sequenced in a study of cytomegalovirus exposure and HLA in healthy donors. Vbeta (60) and Jbeta (13) primers were used in the PCR. The protocol was immunoSEQ multiplex PCR, while the TCRdb copy is restricted to in-frame clones and leaves out a portion. This sample carries 190,000 or so clones, less than 85% of them seen once, and the ten largest clones take 1.5% to 1.7%. The sample was PBMCs. These receptor sequences come from a girl under 18 in good health and CMV-seropositive.

This clone has just a few counts. Here the CDR3 DNA reads TGTGCCAGCATGTGGGGCAAGGGTACCGGGGAGCTGTTTTTT. Its translation is CASMWGKGTGELFF. The rearrangement uses TRBV2 and TRBJ2-2, with D possibly TRBD1 on 5 matching bases. The CDR3 length is 14 residues. V lost 7 bases, J lost 5 bases, and 14 bases lay in between. Per germline, CDR1 SNHLY and CDR2 FYNNEI.

V and J are TRBV5-4 and TRBJ2-7; the D gene is possibly TRBD1 (6 bases). V shed 4 bases and J shed 3 bases, with 14 bases lying between them. The CDR3 has 14 amino acids. The germline V gene has CDR1 SGHNT and CDR2 YYREEE (reference sequence). The CDR3 DNA is TGTGCCAGCAGCCTGGACAGAGGGATCTACGAGCAGTACTTC. It is translated as CASSLDRGIYEQYF.

This rearrangement joins TRBV2 to TRBJ1-6, with D possibly TRBD1 on 6 matching bases. Trimming removed 4 bases from V and 9 bases from J, with 13 bases in between. CDR3 length: 14 amino acids. Germline V lookup: CDR1 SNHLY, CDR2 FYNNEI. The CDR3 sequence: CASSAGGGSSPLHF. The CDR3 coding sequence is TGTGCCAGCAGTGCGGGGGGCGGGAGTTCACCCCTCCACTTT.

To note about this clone: An end of the junction does not agree with germline; a read error may underlie this. CDR3 in DNA: TGTGCCAGTAGTCTCAGGTTAGAAGCTCTCTTT. Amino acids: CASSLRLEALF. The chain couples TRBV19 to TRBJ1-1; D not resolved. CDR1 LNHDA and CDR2 SQIVND come from the germline V gene (reference sequence). This CDR3 region has 11 residues.

The genes are TRBV7-8 and TRBJ2-3; 7 positions match TRBD1. The V gene's germline CDR1 is SGHVS and CDR2 FQNEAQ. V dropped 4 bases and J dropped 1; count of bases not matched to a gene: 2. The CDR3 extends over 14 amino acids. CDR3 amino acids: CASSSDRGTDTQYF. The CDR3 nucleotides read TGTGCCAGCAGCTCCGACAGGGGCACAGATACGCAGTATTTT.

Here the CDR3 reads CASKPGIAEAFF. As DNA, the CDR3 is TGTGCCAGTAAACCGGGAATTGCTGAAGCTTTCTTT. This chain uses TRBV19 with TRBJ1-1, with unresolved D. Trimming left V 7 bases short and J 6 bases short, with 12 bases between. This CDR3 is built from 12 residues. CDR1 is LNHDA and CDR2 is SQIVND in the germline V gene (reference sequence).

The chain joins TRBV19 to TRBJ2-7; tentative D call: TRBD1 (5 bases). The CDR3 loop spans 14 amino acids. CDR1 is LNHDA, CDR2 SQIVND, per germline (reference sequence). V lost 5 bases to trimming and J lost 2 bases, with 13 bases between them. As DNA, the CDR3 is TGTGCCAGTAGTGTCAGGGTGTCCCCCTACGAGCAGTACTTC. Protein: CASSVRVSPYEQYF.

The rearrangement joins TRBV4-3 to TRBJ2-5; 12 positions match TRBD2. V shed 0 bases and J 2 bases; nucleotides not matched to a gene: 7. From germline, CDR1 is LGHNA and CDR2 YSLEER. This CDR3 contains 18 residues. CDR3 amino acids: CASSQELAGGSLQETQYF. CDR3 nucleotide sequence: TGCGCCAGCAGCCAAGAACTAGCGGGGGGATCCCTACAAGAGACCCAGTACTTC.

The rearrangement links TRBV29-1 to TRBJ2-3; D perhaps matches TRBD2 (5 bases). The length of the CDR3 is 15 residues. V lost 7 bases to trimming and J lost 3 bases, with 20 bases between them. CDR1 is SQVTM and CDR2 is ANQGSEA in the germline V gene. The CDR3 sequence: CSGSKPGGLTDTQYF. CDR3 sequence (DNA): TGCAGCGGCTCTAAACCGGGCGGGTTAACAGATACGCAGTATTTT.

V gene TRBV5-8 combines with J gene TRBJ1-1; D unclear. The V and J ends lost 2 bases and 0 bases respectively, with 8 bases between them. This CDR3 has 14 amino acids. CDR1 and CDR2 (germline): SGHTS, YDEGEE. In DNA, the CDR3 is TGTGCCAGCAGCTTTCAGCGGTTGAACACTGAAGCTTTCTTT. It encodes CASSFQRLNTEAFF.

As regards this clone: Germline is not matched at one junction end, which may reflect a read error. The chain employs TRBV27 and TRBJ2-2, with D maybe TRBD2 (5 bases). From germline, CDR1 is MNHEY and CDR2 SMNVEV (reference sequence). The length of the CDR3 is 16 residues. In DNA, the CDR3 is TGTGCCAGCAGTCCACTAGGATTCGCGAACATCGGGGAGCTGTTTTTT. This sequence encodes CASSPLGFANIGELFF.

The J gene is TRBJ1-5, the V gene TRBV2; D may be TRBD1 (5 bases). Trimming shortened V by 7 bases and J by 5 bases, and 15 bases separated the two germline ends. The CDR3 is made up of 14 amino acids. The V gene's germline CDR1 is SNHLY and CDR2 FYNNEI. DNA of the CDR3: TGTGCCAGCATGAGTAGGGGAGGCCATCAGCCCCAGCATTTT. This gives the protein CASMSRGGHQPQHF.

V and J are TRBV19 and TRBJ1-1, with 9 bases that match TRBD1. The CDR3 is 17 amino acids. V lost 6 bases to trimming and J lost 2 bases; unmatched junction nucleotides: 13. Germline V gene data show CDR1 as LNHDA and CDR2 as SQIVND (reference sequence). The DNA for the CDR3 is TGTGCCAGTAGGGGGTGGAAGGACAGGGGTATTAACACTGAAGCTTTCTTT. Translated: CASRGWKDRGINTEAFF.

J is TRBJ2-3 and V is TRBV6-5; tentatively, D is TRBD2 (5 bases). V lost 0 bases and J 2 bases, leaving 9 bases between the germline ends. CDR3 size: 15 residues. CDR1 is MNHEY, CDR2 SVGAGI, per germline. CDR3 in DNA: TGTGCCAGCAGTTACTCTAGCGAGGCCACAGATACGCAGTATTTT. This sequence encodes CASSYSSEATDTQYF.

V usage is TRBV5-1 and J usage is TRBJ2-1, with 11 bases matching TRBD1. Trimming cost V 3 bases and J 7 bases; bases outside gene matches: 9. Germline CDR1 is SGHRS and CDR2 is YFSETQ. The CDR3 totals 16 residues. The CDR3 protein is CASSSPGTGGRNEQFF. DNA of the CDR3: TGCGCCAGCAGCTCACCCGGGACAGGGGGTAGGAATGAGCAGTTCTTC. The whole variable domain, remainder taken from reference TRBV5-1 and TRBJ2-1, is KAGVTQTPRYLIKTRGQQVTLSCSPISGHRSVSWYQQTPGQGLQFLFEYFSETQRNKGNFPGRFSGRQFSNSRSEMNVSTLELGDSALYLCASSSPGTGGRNEQFFGPGTRLTVL.

In the case of this clone: The same CDR3 arises from other DNA sequences in this sample as well. V gene TRBV4-3 combines with J gene TRBJ2-5, with D maybe TRBD2 (6 bases). This CDR3 has 13 amino acids. The germline gives CDR1 LGHNA, CDR2 YSLEER. Trimming removed 3 bases from V and 5 bases from J, with 10 bases in between. The CDR3 here is CASSQGAGETQYF. Written as DNA, the CDR3 is TGCGCCAGCAGCCAGGGCGCGGGGGAGACCCAGTACTTC.

The chain uses TRBV4-1 and TRBJ1-4; 10 bases align to TRBD1. V trimming: 2 bases; J trimming: 6 bases; junction bases outside the gene matches: 3. Germline CDR1 reads MGHRA; CDR2 reads YSYEKL. The CDR3 runs to 15 residues. The CDR3 region is CASSQTGTGDEKLFF. The CDR3 region has the DNA TGCGCCAGCAGCCAAACCGGGACAGGGGATGAAAAACTGTTTTTT.

The table lists this clone with a few counts. V gene TRBV25-1 combines with J gene TRBJ2-5; TRBD2 matches 9 bases. Germline V gene lookup returns CDR1 MGHDK and CDR2 SYGVNS. The CDR3 covers 15 residues. After removal of 0 bases from V and 5 bases from J, the junction contained 4 bases not matched to a gene. CDR3 coding DNA: TGTGCCAGCAGTGAATACGGTCTAGCGGGGGAGACCCAGTACTTC. Its protein is CASSEYGLAGETQYF. The entire variable domain, with the rest obtained from reference TRBV25-1 and TRBJ2-5, is as follows: EADIYQTPRYLVIGTGKKITLECSQTMGHDKMYWYQQDPGMELHLIHYSYGVNSTEKGDLSSESTVSRIRTEHFPLTLESARPSHTSQYLCASSEYGLAGETQYFGPGTRLLVL.

This clone was picked up a small number of times. The chain carries TRBV6-1 and TRBJ2-2; the D gene is possibly TRBD2 (6 bases). The CDR3 covers 14 residues. Deletions cut 6 bases from V and 5 bases from J, with 13 bases between. Germline loops: CDR1 MNHNS, CDR2 SASEGT. The CDR3 DNA reads as TGTGCCAGCAGAGGACCTCGGGAGACCGGGGAGCTGTTTTTT. Translated: CASRGPRETGELFF.

CDR3 sequence reads: CASSSPPTGKGNQPQHF. The CDR3 DNA is TGTGCCAGTAGTAGCCCTCCGACAGGGAAGGGCAATCAGCCCCAGCATTTT. This rearrangement joins TRBV19 to TRBJ1-5, with TRBD1 matching 7 bases. Unmatched junction bases numbered 11, after V lost 4 bases and J lost 2 bases. CDR3 length equals 17 residues. CDR1 and CDR2 (germline): LNHDA, SQIVND (reference sequence).

V and J are TRBV7-2 and TRBJ2-7; a weak D match, TRBD2 (7 bases). Germline V gives CDR1 SGHTA, CDR2 FQGNSA. V shed 3 bases and J shed 6 bases, with 18 bases lying between them. This CDR3 is 15 amino acids long. The CDR3 reads CASSLERGRGAEQYF. CDR3 in DNA: TGTGCCAGCAGCTTGGAGCGGGGTAGGGGGGCCGAGCAGTACTTC.

The genes are TRBV30 and TRBJ1-1; D gene ambiguous. Trimming shortened V by 8 bases and J by 7 bases, and 20 bases separated the two germline ends. The CDR3 loop spans 13 amino acids. Germline-derived CDR1 and CDR2 are GTSNPN and SVGIG (reference sequence). CDR3 in DNA: TGTGCCCGAGGGAGACAAATGGTTGGTGAAGCTTTCTTT. Amino acid sequence: CARGRQMVGEAFF.

The CDR3 is CAHLRGNEQFF. The CDR3 bases are TGTGCCCACCTCAGGGGGAATGAGCAGTTCTTC. The genes are TRBV2 and TRBJ2-1; 7 bases align to TRBD1. The CDR3 is made up of 11 amino acids. Germline CDR1 is SNHLY and CDR2 is FYNNEI. The junction had 5 bases not matched to a gene; V was cut back by 11 bases and J by 7 bases.

This chain joins TRBV2 and TRBJ1-5; tentatively, D is TRBD1 (5 bases). From germline, CDR1 is SNHLY and CDR2 FYNNEI. This CDR3 comprises 13 residues. The V and J ends lost 4 bases and 7 bases respectively, with 11 bases between them. The CDR3 sequence is CASSVGGNQPQHF. The CDR3, as DNA: TGTGCCAGCAGTGTCGGGGGAAACCAGCCCCAGCATTTT.